This TCR beta chain was observed in a study of early T cells in non-severe SARS-CoV-2 infection. Whole-study results and caveats: Sequences matched to VDJdb favored anti-spike CD8 responses, while private and CD4 specificities were missed.

From the 5' RACE reads, TCRdb called clonotypes with MiXCR, one entry per CDR3 protein. The table shows tens of thousands of distinct CDR3 sequences, with approximately 14% occurring only once. The ends were cut back, 3 bases at V and 3 bases at J, with 11 bases in the middle. Germline CDR1 and CDR2: ENHRY and SYGVKD. The CDR3 sequence is 14 residues long. A note on this clonotype: The antigen is undetermined.

The chain links TRBV10-3 to TRBJ2-5, with D unclear. This TCR came from an adult who was a healthcare worker with PCR-confirmed SARS-CoV-2 infection or an uninfected control (not recorded which). Sequencing was performed on whole blood, taken at baseline. The CDR3 spells CAISESQSKETQYF. The CDR3 DNA reads TGTGCCATCAGTGAATCGCAGTCGAAAGAGACCCAGTACTTC.